Here is one T cell receptor (beta chain) with its context. Its antigen is currently unknown. This entry is derived from a study of circulating and synovial CD4+ cells in juvenile arthritis. The CDR3 sequence is 15 residues long. The germline V gene has CDR1 KGHSH and CDR2 LQKENI. V lost 0 bases, J lost 0 bases, and 6 bases lay in between. Study-wide points: CPL versus bulk CD4 samples: T cell genome counts differed by at least an order of magnitude.

Some clones are missing from TCRdb's copy, which holds only in-frame ones; the method was immunoSEQ multiplex PCR. The sample shows 30,000 to 40,000 clones, 90% to 95% of them seen only once. Samples derive from patients with active juvenile idiopathic arthritis. The sample consisted of CD4+ T cells from blood. This receptor was identified in a human donor with juvenile idiopathic arthritis. This sequence joins TRBV18 and TRBJ1-3; D not certain. This CDR3 is CASSPPALSGNTIYF. The CDR3 bases are TGTGCCAGCTCACCACCTGCACTCTCTGGAAACACCATATATTTT.